This T cell receptor beta chain stems from a study of vaccination effects on CD4 cells after COVID-19. Produced via immunoSEQ multiplex PCR; TCRdb's table is partial and in-frame only. This repertoire shows about 40,000 clones, about 62% found once; its top ten account for roughly 7.7%. A note on this clone: Its target is not known.

Cells that had been cultured for 10 days were the source of isolated CD4+ T cells. Everyone in the study got two shots of either the BNT162b2 or mRNA-1273 vaccine. Points from the study as a whole: After vaccination of healthy people, only 1 of 255 vaccine-induced clones cross-reacted with common cold coronaviruses.

Sequences were derived from CD4+ T cells from PBMCs cultured without peptide, sampled after COVID-19 vaccination. The origin of this receptor is a human donor who received a COVID-19 vaccine.

The DNA of the CDR3 is TGTGCCAGCAGTTTAGCCAGCCAAGAGACCCAGTACTTC. The encoded protein is CASSLASQETQYF. The gene calls are TRBV12-3 or TRBV12-4 and TRBJ2-5; the D is unclear. V lost 0 bases and J lost 1, with 3 bases in between. The CDR3 is 13 residues long.